This T cell receptor (beta chain) was retrieved from a study of shared clonotypes between healthy human individuals. Notes on the study in general: Lower generation probabilities were found for non-shared clonotypes than for those shared by all four donors.

Of note for this clone: Its antigen is not identified.

Deep was the level at which the assay was run. DNA at 150 to 200 ng, roughly 27,000 T cell genomes, went into sorted-subset replicate PCRs. Generated by immunoSEQ multiplex PCR, the TCRdb table keeps only in-frame clones and is missing some. Seen here are more than 2,000,000 clones, about 92% observed once, and the top ten hold around 0.14%. Per the germline V gene, CDR1 is KGHSH and CDR2 is LQKENI. The germline V and J ends were trimmed by 2 bases and 0 bases, with 11 bases remaining between them. CDR3 length: 17 residues. The TCR originated in a man between 18 and 29 years old in good health. V usage is TRBV18 and J usage is TRBJ2-6; no firm D call. The specimen was naive CD4+ T cells sorted from blood. Sample subset: CD45RA+ positively selected. Written as DNA, the CDR3 is TGTGCCAGCTCACCAACAAGGACCCCCTCTGGGGCCAACGTCCTGACTTTC. It specifies CASSPTRTPSGANVLTF.